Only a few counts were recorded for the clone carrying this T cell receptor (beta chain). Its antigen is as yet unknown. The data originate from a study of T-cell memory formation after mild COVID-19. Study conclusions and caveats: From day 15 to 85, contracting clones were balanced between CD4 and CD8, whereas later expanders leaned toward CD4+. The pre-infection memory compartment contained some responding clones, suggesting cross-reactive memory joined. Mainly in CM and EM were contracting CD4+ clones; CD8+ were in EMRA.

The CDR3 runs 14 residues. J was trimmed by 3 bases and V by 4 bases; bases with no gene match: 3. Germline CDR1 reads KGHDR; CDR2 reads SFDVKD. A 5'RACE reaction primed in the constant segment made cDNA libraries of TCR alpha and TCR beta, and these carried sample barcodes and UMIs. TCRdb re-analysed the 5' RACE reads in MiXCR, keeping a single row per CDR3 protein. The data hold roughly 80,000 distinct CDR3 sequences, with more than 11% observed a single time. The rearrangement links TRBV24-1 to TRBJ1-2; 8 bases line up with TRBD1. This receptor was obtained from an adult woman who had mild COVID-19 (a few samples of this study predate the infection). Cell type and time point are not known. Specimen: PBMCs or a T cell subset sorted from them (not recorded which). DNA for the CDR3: TGTGCCACCAGTGAAACAGGGGGGGACTATGGCTACACCTTC. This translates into CATSETGGDYGYTF.